Presented here are 8 T cell receptor beta chains from one specimen sequenced in a study of cytomegalovirus exposure and HLA in healthy donors. PCR involved 60 Vbeta and 13 Jbeta primers. Generated by immunoSEQ multiplex PCR, the TCRdb table keeps only in-frame clones and is missing some. The data contain around 180,000 clones, roughly 80% of them singletons. Sequenced input: PBMCs. These receptors came from a male donor in good health and CMV-seronegative.

The chain couples TRBV5-4 to TRBJ2-3, with TRBD2 as a possible D gene (5 bases). The germline V gene encodes CDR1 SGHNT and CDR2 YYREEE (reference sequence). The CDR3 length is 17 residues. V shed 0 bases and J shed 6 bases, with 20 bases lying between them. In DNA, the CDR3 is TGTGCCAGCAGCTTGGGAGAGGTAGTTGGGAGTTCGGATACGCAGTATTTT. Translation: CASSLGEVVGSSDTQYF.

The chain uses TRBV6-5 and TRBJ1-6, with D perhaps matching TRBD1 (5 bases). V lost 5 bases and J lost 1, with 9 bases in between. Germline V gene sequence: CDR1 MNHEY, CDR2 SVGAGI. The CDR3 contains 15 residues. CDR3 bases: TGTGCCAGCAGTACCCGGGGGTCCTATAATTCACCCCTCCACTTT. The encoded protein is CASSTRGSYNSPLHF.

The chain employs TRBV6-4 and TRBJ2-1; D uncertain. CDR1 and CDR2 from the germline V gene are MRHNA and SNTAGT. The CDR3 length is 12 residues. Trimming left V 2 bases short and J 7 bases short, with 6 bases between. In DNA form, the CDR3 reads TGTGCCAGCAGTGACAACAGTAATGAGCAGTTCTTC. Amino acid sequence: CASSDNSNEQFF.

The gene calls are TRBV19 and TRBJ1-5; D is possibly TRBD1 (6 bases). V was shortened by 9 bases and J by 4 bases, with 13 bases between the two germline ends. The CDR3 extends over 13 amino acids. Germline CDR1 LNHDA, CDR2 SQIVND (reference sequence). DNA of the CDR3: TGTGCCAGCCGTAGGGGGGGGAATCAGCCCCAGCATTTT. Encoded protein: CASRRGGNQPQHF.

This clone appeared a single time. J is TRBJ2-7 and V is TRBV5-1, with TRBD1 matching over 10 bases. V shed 4 bases, J shed 2 bases, and the junction held 9 bases outside the gene matches. The CDR3 contains 16 residues. Germline V CDR1 and CDR2: SGHRS, YFSETQ. Here the CDR3 reads CASSMAGTGEAYEQYF. The CDR3 coding sequence is TGCGCCAGCAGCATGGCTGGGACAGGGGAGGCCTACGAGCAGTACTTC.

The genes are TRBV7-8 and TRBJ2-1; TRBD2 is a possible D gene (6 bases). The germline V and J ends were trimmed by 4 bases and 9 bases, with 25 bases remaining between them. Germline V gene data show CDR1 as SGHVS and CDR2 as FQNEAQ. The CDR3 runs 17 residues. CDR3 bases: TGTGCCAGCAGCTCCGGGACTGGAGTATCTGGAGGAGGTGAGCAGTTCTTC. It specifies CASSSGTGVSGGGEQFF.

In this sample, this clone turned up once. The chain recombines TRBV5-6 with TRBJ2-1, with 8 bases identical to TRBD1. J gave up 7 bases and V 4 bases, and 16 bases lay outside the gene matches. CDR1 and CDR2 from the germline V gene are SGHDT and YYEEEE. This CDR3 is 17 amino acids long. The CDR3 coding sequence is TGTGCCAGCAGCCCCCGGGTCAGGGGGCCCCTGACGAATGAGCAGTTCTTC. Amino acids: CASSPRVRGPLTNEQFF.

This clone was observed a single time. The chain joins TRBV6-1 to TRBJ2-1, with 9 bases fitting TRBD2. V lost 2 bases and J lost 8; bases outside the gene matches: 7. The length of the CDR3 is 15 residues. Germline values: CDR1 MNHNS, CDR2 SASEGT. As DNA, the CDR3 is TGTGCCAGCAGTGAATTCCCTAGCGGGGAATATGAGCAGTTCTTC. This codes for CASSEFPSGEYEQFF.